This T cell receptor (beta chain) stems from a study of cytotoxic CD8 clonotypes in ibrutinib-treated CLL. Study background: For this cohort, patients were ten to twelve relapsed/refractory and approximately 15 treatment-naive, while 17 were IGHV unmutated. Response samples were taken after a median of approximately 11 months on treatment, range 6 to 36.

Investigators sought sequencing depths of between 1 in 200,000 and 1 in 1 million T cells. TCRdb's copy holds only in-frame clones and misses some; the assay was immunoSEQ multiplex PCR. The table lists fewer than 400,000 clones, approximately 67% of them singletons. Whole-study findings and limits: Patients had baseline clonality above age-matched healthy donors, and this clonality moved with circulating CD8+ T-cell counts.

In its sample, this clone was seen once. Its antigen is as yet unknown. V was trimmed by 7 bases and J by 4 bases, leaving 15 bases between them. The length of the CDR3 is 13 residues. Germline CDR1 is SQVTM and CDR2 is ANQGSEA. This sequence joins TRBV29-1 and TRBJ2-3, with a tentative D call TRBD2 (5 bases). This receptor was obtained from a human donor with chronic lymphocytic leukemia. The sample was PBMCs, taken after 36 months of ibrutinib treatment. CDR3: CSGQAVLADTQYF. CDR3 nucleotides: TGCAGCGGACAAGCGGTTTTAGCAGATACGCAGTATTTT.